A selection of T cell receptor beta chains follows, all from one sample in a study of shared clonotypes between healthy human individuals. Using immunoSEQ multiplex PCR, the repertoire was profiled, and TCRdb retains in-frame clones only, with some absent. The table has about 470,000 clones, around 75% seen once. Sequences were obtained from PBMCs. The receptors were sampled from a woman aged 40 to 50 in good health. Some clones in this sample may be carry-over from other donors' samples. The CDR3 runs from the conserved cysteine through the conserved F or W. Each record gives: V gene, J gene, D gene, clone size, CDR3 DNA, CDR3 protein. The D gene is left open where the match is weak. Expanded clones get a size class; other rows say once, few or many, or leave the size out.

V gene: TRBV30
J gene: TRBJ2-7
D gene: -
clone size: -
CDR3 DNA: TGTGCCTGGAGTGTTAGGGGGAGCTACGAGCAGTACTTC
CDR3 protein: CAWSVRGSYEQYF

V gene: TRBV5-8
J gene: TRBJ2-5
D gene: -
clone size: -
CDR3 DNA: TGTGCCAGCAGCTTGGGCTCGACAGAGACCCAGTACTTC
CDR3 protein: CASSLGSTETQYF

V gene: TRBV7-9
J gene: TRBJ2-5
D gene: -
clone size: -
CDR3 DNA: TGTGCCAGCAGCTCCCCTTATTGGGCGGGGCACTTCCAAGAGACCCAGTACTTC
CDR3 protein: CASSSPYWAGHFQETQYF

V gene: TRBV19
J gene: TRBJ1-3
D gene: -
clone size: -
CDR3 DNA: TGTGCCAGTAGTATTCCAGGGGCTGGAAACACCATATATTTT
CDR3 protein: CASSIPGAGNTIYF

V gene: TRBV2
J gene: TRBJ2-2
D gene: TRBD2
clone size: -
CDR3 DNA: TGTGCCAGCAGTGAAAGGACTAGCGTCGGGGAGCTGTTTTTT
CDR3 protein: CASSERTSVGELFF

V gene: TRBV7-2
J gene: TRBJ2-1
D gene: TRBD2
clone size: -
CDR3 DNA: TGTGCCAGCAGCCTAAGACTAGCGGGAAATGAGCAGTTCTTC
CDR3 protein: CASSLRLAGNEQFF

V gene: TRBV5-1
J gene: TRBJ2-5
D gene: -
clone size: many
CDR3 DNA: TGCGCCAGCAGCTTTAGGGGCCAAGAGACCCAGTACTTC
CDR3 protein: CASSFRGQETQYF

V gene: TRBV11-2
J gene: TRBJ1-6
D gene: TRBD1
clone size: -
CDR3 DNA: TGTGCCAGCAGCTTAGCGACAGGGACCTCTTCACCCCTCCACTTT
CDR3 protein: CASSLATGTSSPLHF

V gene: TRBV28
J gene: TRBJ2-2
D gene: -
clone size: -
CDR3 DNA: TGTGCCAGCAGTTTTCTAGGAAACACCGGGGAGCTGTTTTTT
CDR3 protein: CASSFLGNTGELFF

V gene: TRBV4-3
J gene: TRBJ2-5
D gene: TRBD1
clone size: once
CDR3 DNA: TGCGCCAGCAGCCTACAATGGGGGAAAACAGGGGGCGCGGGGTCCCAGTACTTC
CDR3 protein: CASSLQWGKTGGAGSQYF

V gene: TRBV5-4
J gene: TRBJ2-7
D gene: -
clone size: few
CDR3 DNA: TGTGCCAGCAGCCTGGACGGCGTTCGTCACGAGCAGTACTTC
CDR3 protein: CASSLDGVRHEQYF

V gene: TRBV4-3
J gene: TRBJ2-2
D gene: -
clone size: -
CDR3 DNA: TGCGCCAGCAGCCAAGATCTTGGTCTAGTGGCCGGGGAGCTGTTTTTT
CDR3 protein: CASSQDLGLVAGELFF

V gene: TRBV5-4
J gene: TRBJ2-2
D gene: -
clone size: -
CDR3 DNA: TGTGCCAGCAGCTTGGACCTTACGGCCGCCGGGGAGCTGTTTTTT
CDR3 protein: CASSLDLTAAGELFF

V gene: TRBV18
J gene: TRBJ2-2
D gene: TRBD1
clone size: once
CDR3 DNA: TGTGCCAGCTCACCCCCGGGACAGGGAACCGGGGAGCTGTTTTTT
CDR3 protein: CASSPPGQGTGELFF

V gene: TRBV7-9
J gene: TRBJ2-7
D gene: -
clone size: -
CDR3 DNA: TGTGCCAGCAGCTCATCTCGGGGTAGGCACGAGCAGTACTTC
CDR3 protein: CASSSSRGRHEQYF

V gene: TRBV18
J gene: TRBJ2-5
D gene: -
clone size: once
CDR3 DNA: TGTGCCAGCTCACCAGCACTAAACCAAGAGACCCAGTACTTC
CDR3 protein: CASSPALNQETQYF

V gene: TRBV9
J gene: TRBJ1-5
D gene: -
clone size: few
CDR3 DNA: TGTGCCAGCAGCGTAGGGGGGGTTACTAATCAGCCCCAGCATTTT
CDR3 protein: CASSVGGVTNQPQHF

V gene: TRBV19
J gene: TRBJ1-2
D gene: -
clone size: once
CDR3 DNA: TGTGCCAGTAGCCCCGCCCAGGGGTCTGTCGGCTACACCTTC
CDR3 protein: CASSPAQGSVGYTF

V gene: TRBV28
J gene: TRBJ2-5
D gene: TRBD2
clone size: few
CDR3 DNA: TGTGCCAGCAGTTCCCCCGCGGGGAGGGGACCCCAAGAGACCCAGTACTTC
CDR3 protein: CASSSPAGRGPQETQYF

V gene: TRBV28
J gene: TRBJ2-3
D gene: TRBD1
clone size: once
CDR3 DNA: TGTGCCAGCAGCGTCCCGGGACAGGGTTCAGATACGCAGTATTTT
CDR3 protein: CASSVPGQGSDTQYF

V gene: TRBV28
J gene: TRBJ2-7
D gene: -
clone size: once
CDR3 DNA: TGTGCCAGCAGGGGGGGGCCCCTGGGGGAGCAGTACTTC
CDR3 protein: CASRGGPLGEQYF

V gene: TRBV10-3
J gene: TRBJ1-2
D gene: -
clone size: -
CDR3 DNA: TGTGCCATCAGTGAGTCGCGGGCAGACCTTTATGGCTACACCTTC
CDR3 protein: CAISESRADLYGYTF

V gene: TRBV7-2
J gene: TRBJ2-3
D gene: -
clone size: -
CDR3 DNA: TGTGCCAGCAGCAGGAACACAGATACGCAGTATTTT
CDR3 protein: CASSRNTDTQYF

V gene: TRBV6-1
J gene: TRBJ2-7
D gene: TRBD1
clone size: many
CDR3 DNA: TGTGCCAGCTCCTGGACAGGGGTCGACGAGCAGTACTTC
CDR3 protein: CASSWTGVDEQYF

V gene: TRBV5-1
J gene: TRBJ1-3
D gene: -
clone size: -
CDR3 DNA: TGCGCCAGCAGCCCGAGGGAGGGAAACACCATATATTTT
CDR3 protein: CASSPREGNTIYF

V gene: TRBV6-4
J gene: TRBJ1-2
D gene: -
clone size: many
CDR3 DNA: TGTGCCAGCAGTGGGGCCGAGGGGGGGACGGATGGCTACACCTTC
CDR3 protein: CASSGAEGGTDGYTF

V gene: TRBV20-1
J gene: TRBJ2-5
D gene: -
clone size: few
CDR3 DNA: TGCAGTGCTCACACCCCGGAGACCCAGTACTTC
CDR3 protein: CSAHTPETQYF

V gene: TRBV21-1
J gene: TRBJ2-1
D gene: -
clone size: -
CDR3 DNA: TGTGCCAGCAGCGTGACTAGCGGGAGTACCGATGAGCAGTTCTTC
CDR3 protein: CASSVTSGSTDEQFF

V gene: TRBV7-9
J gene: TRBJ2-2
D gene: TRBD2
clone size: -
CDR3 DNA: TGTGCCAGCAGCTTAGGCGGGAGGACCCACACCGGGGAGCTGTTTTTT
CDR3 protein: CASSLGGRTHTGELFF

V gene: TRBV28
J gene: TRBJ2-7
D gene: TRBD1
clone size: once
CDR3 DNA: TGTGCCAGCAGCTCACCGGGACAGGCGTCCTCCGGTTACGAGCAGTACTTC
CDR3 protein: CASSSPGQASSGYEQYF

V gene: TRBV19
J gene: TRBJ1-4
D gene: -
clone size: -
CDR3 DNA: TGTGCCAGTAGTATTGGTCTTTCCAGGGGCGCGGAAAAACTGTTTTTT
CDR3 protein: CASSIGLSRGAEKLFF

V gene: TRBV5-4
J gene: TRBJ2-1
D gene: -
clone size: -
CDR3 DNA: TGTGCCAGCAGCTTGGATTCCAGGGAGTACAATGAGCAGTTCTTC
CDR3 protein: CASSLDSREYNEQFF

V gene: TRBV5-1
J gene: TRBJ2-3
D gene: TRBD2
clone size: many
CDR3 DNA: TGCGCCAGCAGCTTGACGGGGACTAGCGGGAGTGGGGATACGCAGTATTTT
CDR3 protein: CASSLTGTSGSGDTQYF

V gene: TRBV7-6
J gene: TRBJ1-1
D gene: -
clone size: few
CDR3 DNA: TGTGCCAGCAGCTTAGGATATAGGCGGGAGAACACTGAAGCTTTCTTT
CDR3 protein: CASSLGYRRENTEAFF

V gene: TRBV5-4
J gene: TRBJ2-7
D gene: TRBD1
clone size: -
CDR3 DNA: TGTGCCAGCAGCCCGCGGACAGGGGGCTCCTACGAGCAGTACTTC
CDR3 protein: CASSPRTGGSYEQYF

V gene: TRBV7-9
J gene: TRBJ2-5
D gene: TRBD1
clone size: -
CDR3 DNA: TGTGCCAGCAGCTTAGCGTTGATAGGACAGGAGAAAGCTGGGGAGACCCAGTACTTC
CDR3 protein: CASSLALIGQEKAGETQYF

V gene: TRBV25-1
J gene: TRBJ2-7
D gene: -
clone size: few
CDR3 DNA: TGTGCCAGCGGTCACTACGAGCAGTACTTC
CDR3 protein: CASGHYEQYF

V gene: TRBV5-5
J gene: TRBJ2-1
D gene: TRBD2
clone size: -
CDR3 DNA: TGTGCCAGCAGCTTCACGCTGACTAGCGGGAGGGGCAATGAGCAGTTCTTC
CDR3 protein: CASSFTLTSGRGNEQFF

V gene: TRBV14
J gene: TRBJ2-2
D gene: -
clone size: -
CDR3 DNA: TGTGCCAGCAGCCGGGCCTCTACGGGGGGGGAGCTGTTTTTT
CDR3 protein: CASSRASTGGELFF

V gene: TRBV7-2
J gene: TRBJ2-7
D gene: -
clone size: -
CDR3 DNA: TGTGCCAGCAGCTTAGGGCAGTACGAGCAGTACTTC
CDR3 protein: CASSLGQYEQYF

V gene: TRBV5-6
J gene: TRBJ2-2
D gene: -
clone size: -
CDR3 DNA: TGTGCCAGCAGCCGGAAGTTGGAGTGGGCCGGGGAGCTGTTTTTT
CDR3 protein: CASSRKLEWAGELFF

V gene: TRBV27
J gene: TRBJ2-2
D gene: TRBD2
clone size: -
CDR3 DNA: TGTGCCAGCAGTACACATAGCGGGAGGGACCCCAACACCGGGGAGCTGTTTTTT
CDR3 protein: CASSTHSGRDPNTGELFF

V gene: TRBV6-5
J gene: TRBJ2-1
D gene: -
clone size: -
CDR3 DNA: TGTGCCAGCAGTTATTTGACAGGAGGCTCCTACAATGAGCAGTTCTTC
CDR3 protein: CASSYLTGGSYNEQFF